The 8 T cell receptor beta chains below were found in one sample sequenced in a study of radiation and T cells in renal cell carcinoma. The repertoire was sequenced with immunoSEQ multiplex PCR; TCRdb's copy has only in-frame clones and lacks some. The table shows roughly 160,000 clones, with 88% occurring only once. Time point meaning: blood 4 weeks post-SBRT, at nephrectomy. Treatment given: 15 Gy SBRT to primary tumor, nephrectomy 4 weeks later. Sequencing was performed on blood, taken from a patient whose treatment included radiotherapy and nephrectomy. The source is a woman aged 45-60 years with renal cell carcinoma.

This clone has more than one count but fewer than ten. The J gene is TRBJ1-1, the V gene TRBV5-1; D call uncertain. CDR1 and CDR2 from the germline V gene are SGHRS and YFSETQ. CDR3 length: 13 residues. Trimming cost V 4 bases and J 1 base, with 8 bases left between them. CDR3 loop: CASSREGNTEAFF. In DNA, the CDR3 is TGCGCCAGCAGCCGAGAGGGGAACACTGAAGCTTTCTTT.

For the CDR3, the DNA is TGCGCCAGCAGCTTGGAAAGAGGGACAGGGACCACAGATACGCAGTATTTT. Translation: CASSLERGTGTTDTQYF. The chain has TRBV5-1 and TRBJ2-3; 9 nucleotides align to TRBD1. Unmatched junction bases numbered 7, after V lost 0 bases and J lost 2 bases. The CDR3 is made up of 17 amino acids. Germline values: CDR1 SGHRS, CDR2 YFSETQ.

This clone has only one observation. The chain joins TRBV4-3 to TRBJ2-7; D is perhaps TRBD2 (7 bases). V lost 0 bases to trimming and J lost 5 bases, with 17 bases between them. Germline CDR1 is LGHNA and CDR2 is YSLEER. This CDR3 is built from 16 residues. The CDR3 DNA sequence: TGCGCCAGCAGCCAAGATCAAGGCGGGGGCCGGGACGAGCAGTACTTC. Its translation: CASSQDQGGGRDEQYF.

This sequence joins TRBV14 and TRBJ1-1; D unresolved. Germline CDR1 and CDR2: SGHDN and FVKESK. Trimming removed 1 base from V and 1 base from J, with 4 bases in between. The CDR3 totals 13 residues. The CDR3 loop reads CASSQVRNTEAFF. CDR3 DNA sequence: TGTGCCAGCAGCCAAGTTAGGAACACTGAAGCTTTCTTT. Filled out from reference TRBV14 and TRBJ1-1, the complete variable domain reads EAGVTQFPSHSVIEKGQTVTLRCDPISGHDNLYWYRRVMGKEIKFLLHFVKESKQDESGMPNNRFLAERTGGTYSTLKVQPAELEDSGVYFCASSQVRNTEAFFGQGTRLTVV.

CDR3 nucleotides: TGTGCCAGCAGTGAAGGGGGGGCAATCAACACTGAAGCTTTCTTT. Its protein is CASSEGGAINTEAFF. The chain joins TRBV6-1 to TRBJ1-1; D might be TRBD1 (6 bases). Germline lookup yields CDR1 MNHNS and CDR2 SASEGT. Trimming shortened V by 1 base and J by 2 bases, and 11 bases separated the two germline ends. The CDR3 covers 15 residues.

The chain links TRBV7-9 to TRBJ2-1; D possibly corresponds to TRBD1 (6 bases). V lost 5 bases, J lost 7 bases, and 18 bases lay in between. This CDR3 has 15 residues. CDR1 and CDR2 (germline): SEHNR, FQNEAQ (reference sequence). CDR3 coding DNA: TGTGCCAGCAGCCCGTATCAGGGGAGTACGAATGAGCAGTTCTTC. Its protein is CASSPYQGSTNEQFF.

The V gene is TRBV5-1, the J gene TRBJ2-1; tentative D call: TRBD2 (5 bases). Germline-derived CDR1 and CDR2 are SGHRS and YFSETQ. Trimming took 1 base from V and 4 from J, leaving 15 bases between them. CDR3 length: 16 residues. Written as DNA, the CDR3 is TGCGCCAGCAGCTTGCAACTAGGCGGGTCTTACAATGAGCAGTTCTTC. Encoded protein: CASSLQLGGSYNEQFF.

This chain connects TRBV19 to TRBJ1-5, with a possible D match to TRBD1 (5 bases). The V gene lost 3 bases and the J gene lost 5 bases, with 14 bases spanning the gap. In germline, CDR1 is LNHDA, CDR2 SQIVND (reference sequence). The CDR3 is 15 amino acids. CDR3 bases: TGTGCCAGTAGTATCGAGGCAGGGTTGGATCAGCCCCAGCATTTT. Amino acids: CASSIEAGLDQPQHF.